Listed below are T cell receptor beta chains from one sample, sequenced in a study of blood T cell repertoires in COVID-19. Sequencing was performed with immunoSEQ multiplex PCR; in TCRdb, only in-frame clones are kept and a portion is missing. The table includes about 300,000 clones, roughly 90% detected once. Sequenced: peripheral blood. These receptors all stem from a woman in her twenties or thirties with COVID-19, enrolled during active disease. Each CDR3 is given with its conserved first and last residue. D genes are given only for firm matches. Clone size appears in some rows only: once, few, many, or a class for an expanded clone.

D gene: TRBD2
V gene: TRBV15
J gene: TRBJ2-1
clone size: once
CDR3 protein: CATSRTSGVNEQFF
CDR3 DNA: TGTGCCACCAGCAGGACTAGCGGGGTCAATGAGCAGTTCTTC

D gene: -
V gene: TRBV6-6
J gene: TRBJ1-2
clone size: -
CDR3 protein: CATARREGDLSGYTF
CDR3 DNA: TGTGCCACCGCTCGGAGGGAAGGCGATCTTAGTGGCTACACCTTC

D gene: TRBD1
V gene: TRBV11-2
J gene: TRBJ1-2
clone size: -
CDR3 protein: CASSPIKDRVDGYTF
CDR3 DNA: TGTGCCAGCAGCCCAATTAAGGACAGGGTTGATGGCTACACCTTC

D gene: -
V gene: TRBV5-4
J gene: TRBJ2-3
clone size: -
CDR3 protein: CASSFSPGGTDTQYF
CDR3 DNA: TGTGCCAGCAGCTTCAGCCCTGGAGGCACAGATACGCAGTATTTT

D gene: -
V gene: TRBV5-8
J gene: TRBJ1-1
clone size: -
CDR3 protein: CASVVGETLTAKAFF
CDR3 DNA: TGTGCCAGCGTCGTTGGGGAGACCCTGACGGCTAAAGCTTTCTTT

D gene: -
V gene: TRBV7-9
J gene: TRBJ1-2
clone size: once
CDR3 protein: CASSLGGVSGYTF
CDR3 DNA: TGTGCCAGCAGCTTAGGAGGTGTGAGTGGCTACACCTTC

D gene: -
V gene: TRBV9
J gene: TRBJ1-3
clone size: -
CDR3 protein: CASSVVGQTAGNTIYF
CDR3 DNA: TGTGCCAGCAGCGTAGTTGGACAGACCGCTGGAAACACCATATATTTT

D gene: -
V gene: TRBV11-3
J gene: TRBJ2-7
clone size: -
CDR3 protein: CASSFRGSSYEQYF
CDR3 DNA: TGTGCCAGCAGCTTCAGGGGTTCCTCCTACGAGCAGTACTTC

D gene: TRBD1
V gene: TRBV6-5
J gene: TRBJ1-1
clone size: -
CDR3 protein: CAIPGQANTEAFF
CDR3 DNA: TGTGCCATCCCGGGACAGGCGAACACTGAAGCTTTCTTT

D gene: -
V gene: TRBV7-2
J gene: TRBJ2-7
clone size: -
CDR3 protein: CASSLSGYEQYF
CDR3 DNA: TGTGCCAGCAGCTTAAGCGGCTACGAGCAGTACTTC

D gene: TRBD2
V gene: TRBV11-2
J gene: TRBJ2-5
clone size: -
CDR3 protein: CASRSPGTNQETQYF
CDR3 DNA: TGTGCCAGCAGATCACCCGGGACTAACCAAGAGACCCAGTACTTC

D gene: -
V gene: TRBV7-9
J gene: TRBJ1-2
clone size: -
CDR3 protein: CASSLDGLGGYTF
CDR3 DNA: TGTGCCAGCAGCTTAGATGGGCTCGGCGGCTACACCTTC

D gene: TRBD2
V gene: TRBV9
J gene: TRBJ2-5
clone size: once
CDR3 protein: CASSVGGGGETQYF
CDR3 DNA: TGTGCCAGCAGCGTTGGTGGGGGAGGGGAGACCCAGTACTTC

D gene: -
V gene: TRBV2
J gene: TRBJ2-2
clone size: -
CDR3 protein: CASSVPGFGELFF
CDR3 DNA: TGTGCCAGCAGTGTTCCCGGGTTCGGGGAGCTGTTTTTT

D gene: TRBD1
V gene: TRBV6-4
J gene: TRBJ2-1
clone size: -
CDR3 protein: CASSDTPGQGALEQFF
CDR3 DNA: TGTGCCAGCAGTGACACTCCGGGACAGGGGGCTCTTGAGCAGTTCTTC

D gene: TRBD1
V gene: TRBV5-1
J gene: TRBJ2-4
clone size: -
CDR3 protein: CASSLRTGEWNIQYF
CDR3 DNA: TGCGCCAGCAGCCTGAGAACAGGGGAATGGAACATTCAGTACTTC

D gene: TRBD1
V gene: TRBV20-1
J gene: TRBJ1-1
clone size: -
CDR3 protein: CSASKDRTGGNEAFF
CDR3 DNA: TGCAGTGCTAGTAAAGATCGGACAGGGGGCAATGAAGCTTTCTTT

D gene: -
V gene: TRBV5-1
J gene: TRBJ2-5
clone size: -
CDR3 protein: CASSVVTGGQETQYF
CDR3 DNA: TGCGCCAGCAGCGTGGTCACCGGCGGCCAAGAGACCCAGTACTTC

D gene: -
V gene: TRBV9
J gene: TRBJ1-1
clone size: -
CDR3 protein: CASSAEDF
CDR3 DNA: TGTGCCAGCAGCGCCGAGGATTTT

D gene: -
V gene: TRBV27
J gene: TRBJ2-1
clone size: -
CDR3 protein: CASSLAGSSYNEQFF
CDR3 DNA: TGTGCCAGCAGTTTAGCCGGGTCCTCCTACAATGAGCAGTTCTTC

D gene: TRBD1
V gene: TRBV2
J gene: TRBJ1-1
clone size: -
CDR3 protein: CASSEGAGGWTEAFF
CDR3 DNA: TGTGCCAGCAGTGAAGGGGCAGGGGGGTGGACTGAAGCTTTCTTT

D gene: -
V gene: TRBV3-1/TRBV3-2
J gene: TRBJ1-1
clone size: -
CDR3 protein: CASRKPNGTDKTEAFF
CDR3 DNA: TGTGCCAGCAGAAAGCCAAATGGCACAGACAAGACCGAAGCTTTCTTT

D gene: TRBD1
V gene: TRBV9
J gene: TRBJ2-2
clone size: -
CDR3 protein: CASSARTGAGELFF
CDR3 DNA: TGTGCCAGCAGCGCCAGGACAGGGGCCGGGGAGCTGTTTTTT

D gene: -
V gene: TRBV25-1
J gene: TRBJ2-7
clone size: once
CDR3 protein: CASIEEQGYEQYF
CDR3 DNA: TGTGCCAGCATAGAGGAGCAGGGCTACGAGCAGTACTTC

D gene: -
V gene: TRBV6-5
J gene: TRBJ1-2
clone size: -
CDR3 protein: CASSYSSEYGYTF
CDR3 DNA: TGTGCCAGCAGTTACTCTTCGGAGTATGGCTACACCTTC

D gene: -
V gene: TRBV12-3/TRBV12-4
J gene: TRBJ1-5
clone size: -
CDR3 protein: CASSSGEQPQHF
CDR3 DNA: TGTGCCAGCAGTTCAGGGGAGCAGCCCCAGCATTTT

D gene: TRBD2
V gene: TRBV5-6
J gene: TRBJ2-3
clone size: -
CDR3 protein: CASSLGLRTSGVDTQYF
CDR3 DNA: TGTGCCAGCAGCTTGGGATTAAGGACTAGCGGGGTGGATACGCAGTATTTT

D gene: TRBD1
V gene: TRBV15
J gene: TRBJ2-1
clone size: -
CDR3 protein: CATSRGGTGSYNEQFF
CDR3 DNA: TGTGCCACCAGCAGAGGAGGGACAGGGTCCTACAATGAGCAGTTCTTC

D gene: -
V gene: TRBV25-1
J gene: TRBJ2-3
clone size: -
CDR3 protein: CASSPLLGQLSTDTQYF
CDR3 DNA: TGTGCCAGCAGTCCTCTGTTGGGGCAGCTTAGCACAGATACGCAGTATTTT

D gene: TRBD1
V gene: TRBV6-6
J gene: TRBJ1-4
clone size: -
CDR3 protein: CASSSTTGGSNEKLFF
CDR3 DNA: TGTGCCAGCAGTTCCACCACAGGGGGCTCTAATGAAAAACTGTTTTTT

D gene: -
V gene: TRBV2
J gene: TRBJ1-1
clone size: -
CDR3 protein: CASSAPDSTEAFF
CDR3 DNA: TGTGCCAGCAGTGCTCCGGACAGCACTGAAGCTTTCTTT

D gene: -
V gene: TRBV30
J gene: TRBJ2-7
clone size: few
CDR3 protein: CAWSVVEAYEQYF
CDR3 DNA: TGTGCCTGGAGTGTGGTTGAGGCTTACGAGCAGTACTTC

D gene: -
V gene: TRBV11-2
J gene: TRBJ1-1
clone size: -
CDR3 protein: CASSSQGPLNTEAFF
CDR3 DNA: TGTGCCAGCAGCTCCCAGGGCCCTTTGAACACTGAAGCTTTCTTT

D gene: -
V gene: TRBV19
J gene: TRBJ1-1
clone size: -
CDR3 protein: CATQLAANTEAFF
CDR3 DNA: TGTGCCACCCAGTTGGCGGCGAACACTGAAGCTTTCTTT